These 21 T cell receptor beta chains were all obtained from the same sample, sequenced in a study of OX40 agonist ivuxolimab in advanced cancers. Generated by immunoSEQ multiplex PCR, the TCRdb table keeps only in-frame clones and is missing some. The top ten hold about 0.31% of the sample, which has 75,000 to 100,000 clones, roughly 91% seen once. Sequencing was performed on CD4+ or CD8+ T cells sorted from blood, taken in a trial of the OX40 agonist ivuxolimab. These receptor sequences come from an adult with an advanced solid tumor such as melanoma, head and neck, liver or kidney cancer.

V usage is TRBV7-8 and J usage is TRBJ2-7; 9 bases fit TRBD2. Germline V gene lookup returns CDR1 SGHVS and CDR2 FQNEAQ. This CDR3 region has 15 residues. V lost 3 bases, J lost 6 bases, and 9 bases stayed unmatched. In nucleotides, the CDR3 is TGTGCCAGCAGCTTGGCCGGGGGACTAGCTGGCGAGCAGTACTTC. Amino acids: CASSLAGGLAGEQYF.

CDR3 region: CAWSVLVRNTEAFF. DNA for the CDR3: TGTGCCTGGAGTGTTTTGGTCAGGAACACTGAAGCTTTCTTT. This sequence joins TRBV30 and TRBJ1-1; D remains unclear. This CDR3 comprises 14 residues. Per the germline V gene, CDR1 is GTSNPN and CDR2 is SVGIG (reference sequence). V was clipped by 0 bases and J by 1 base, with 9 bases between them.

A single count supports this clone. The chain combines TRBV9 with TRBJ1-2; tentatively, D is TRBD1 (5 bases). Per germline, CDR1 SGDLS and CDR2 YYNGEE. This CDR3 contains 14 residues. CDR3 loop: CTGRGVRSNYGYTF. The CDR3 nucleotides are TGTACCGGCCGGGGGGTCAGATCTAACTATGGCTACACCTTC.

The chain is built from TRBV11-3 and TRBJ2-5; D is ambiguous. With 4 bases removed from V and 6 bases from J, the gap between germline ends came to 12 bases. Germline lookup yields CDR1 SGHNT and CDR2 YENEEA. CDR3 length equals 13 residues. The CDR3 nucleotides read TGTGCCAGCAGCTCATCGGTTGGTAAGACCCAGTACTTC. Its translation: CASSSSVGKTQYF.

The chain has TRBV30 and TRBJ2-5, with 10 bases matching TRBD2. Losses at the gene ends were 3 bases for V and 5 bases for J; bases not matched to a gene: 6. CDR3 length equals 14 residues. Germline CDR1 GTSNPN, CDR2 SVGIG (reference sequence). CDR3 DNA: TGTGCCTGGAGGATGAGCGGGAGGGTTGAGACCCAGTACTTC. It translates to CAWRMSGRVETQYF.

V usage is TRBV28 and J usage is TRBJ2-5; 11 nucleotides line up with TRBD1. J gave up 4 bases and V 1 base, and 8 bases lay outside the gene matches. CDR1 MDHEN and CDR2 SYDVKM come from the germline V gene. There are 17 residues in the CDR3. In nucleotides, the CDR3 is TGTGCCAGCAGTTTATCAGGGGGACAGGGGGGCAGAGAGACCCAGTACTTC. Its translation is CASSLSGGQGGRETQYF.

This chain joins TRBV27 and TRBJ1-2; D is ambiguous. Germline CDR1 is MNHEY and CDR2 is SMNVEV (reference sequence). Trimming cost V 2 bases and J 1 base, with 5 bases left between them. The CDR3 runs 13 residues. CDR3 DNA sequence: TGTGCCAGCAGTTTAAGACATAACTATGGCTACACCTTC. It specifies CASSLRHNYGYTF.

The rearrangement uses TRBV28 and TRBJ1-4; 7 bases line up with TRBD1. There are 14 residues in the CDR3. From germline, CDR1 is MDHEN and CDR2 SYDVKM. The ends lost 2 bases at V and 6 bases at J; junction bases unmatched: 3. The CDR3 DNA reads TGTGCCAGCAGTTTACAGGGGGGGGATGAAAAACTGTTTTTT. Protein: CASSLQGGDEKLFF.

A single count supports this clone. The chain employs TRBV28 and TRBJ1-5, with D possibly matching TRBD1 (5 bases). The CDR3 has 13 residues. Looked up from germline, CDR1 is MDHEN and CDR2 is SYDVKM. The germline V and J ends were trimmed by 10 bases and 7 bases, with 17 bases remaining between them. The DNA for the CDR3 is TGTGCCACCACGCGGGGGGTAGGCCAGCCCCAGCATTTT. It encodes CATTRGVGQPQHF. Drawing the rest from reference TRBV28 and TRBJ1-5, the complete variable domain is DVKVTQSSRYLVKRTGEKVFLECVQDMDHENMFWYRQDPGLGLRLIYFSYDVKMKEKGDIPEGYSVSREKKERFSLILESASTNQTSMYLCATTRGVGQPQHFGDGTRLSIL.

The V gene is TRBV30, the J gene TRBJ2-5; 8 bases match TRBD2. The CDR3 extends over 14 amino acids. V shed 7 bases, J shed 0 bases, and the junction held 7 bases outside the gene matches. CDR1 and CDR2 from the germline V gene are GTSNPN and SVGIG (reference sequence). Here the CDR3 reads CASSGGRYQETQYF. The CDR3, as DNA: TGTGCCTCTTCGGGGGGGCGGTACCAAGAGACCCAGTACTTC.

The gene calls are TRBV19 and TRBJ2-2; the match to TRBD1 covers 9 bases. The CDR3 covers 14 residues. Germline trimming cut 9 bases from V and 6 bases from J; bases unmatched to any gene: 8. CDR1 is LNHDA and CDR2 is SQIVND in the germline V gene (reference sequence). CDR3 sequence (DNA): TGTGCCAGCAAAACAGGGGGCGTTCCCGGGGAGCTGTTTTTT. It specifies CASKTGGVPGELFF.

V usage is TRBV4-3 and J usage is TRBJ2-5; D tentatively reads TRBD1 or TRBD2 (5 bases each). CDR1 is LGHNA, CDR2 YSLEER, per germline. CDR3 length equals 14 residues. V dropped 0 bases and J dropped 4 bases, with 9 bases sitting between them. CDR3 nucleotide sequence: TGCGCCAGCAGCCAAGATTTGGGGGTAGAGACCCAGTACTTC. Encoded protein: CASSQDLGVETQYF.

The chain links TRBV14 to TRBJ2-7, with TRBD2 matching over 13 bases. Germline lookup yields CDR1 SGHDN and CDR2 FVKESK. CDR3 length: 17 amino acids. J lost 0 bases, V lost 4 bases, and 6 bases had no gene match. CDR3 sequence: CASSLRTSGSHSYEQYF. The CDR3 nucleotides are TGTGCCAGCAGCCTTAGGACTAGCGGGAGCCACTCCTACGAGCAGTACTTC.

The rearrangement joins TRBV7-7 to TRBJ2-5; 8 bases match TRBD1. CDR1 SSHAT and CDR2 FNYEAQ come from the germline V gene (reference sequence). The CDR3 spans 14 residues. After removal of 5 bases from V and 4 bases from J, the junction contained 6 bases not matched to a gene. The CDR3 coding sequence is TGTGCCAGCAGCCGTATACAGGGGGGAGAGACCCAGTACTTC. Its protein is CASSRIQGGETQYF.

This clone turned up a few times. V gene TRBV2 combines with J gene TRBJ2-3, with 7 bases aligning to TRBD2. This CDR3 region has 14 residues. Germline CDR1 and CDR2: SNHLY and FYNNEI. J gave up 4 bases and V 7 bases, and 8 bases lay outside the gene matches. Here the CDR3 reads CASMREISADTQYF. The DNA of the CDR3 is TGTGCCAGCATGCGGGAGATCTCGGCAGATACGCAGTATTTT. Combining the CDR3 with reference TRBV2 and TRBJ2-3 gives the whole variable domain EPEVTQTPSHQVTQMGQEVILRCVPISNHLYFYWYRQILGQKVEFLVSFYNNEISEKSEIFDDQFSVERPDGSNFTLKIRSTKLEDSAMYFCASMREISADTQYFGPGTRLTVL.

Here the CDR3 reads CASSVGWTGELFF. CDR3 DNA: TGTGCCAGCAGCGTAGGGTGGACCGGGGAGCTGTTTTTT. J is TRBJ2-2 and V is TRBV28; D call uncertain. Germline V lookup: CDR1 MDHEN, CDR2 SYDVKM. Trimming cost V 6 bases and J 5 bases, with 10 bases left between them. CDR3 length equals 13 residues.

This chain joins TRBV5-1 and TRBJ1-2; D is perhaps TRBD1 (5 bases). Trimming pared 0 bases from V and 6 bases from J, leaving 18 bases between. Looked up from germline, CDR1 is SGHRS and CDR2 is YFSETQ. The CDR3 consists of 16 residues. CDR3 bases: TGCGCCAGCAGCTTGGTAGTTAGCGACAGACTTAATGGCTACACCTTC. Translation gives CASSLVVSDRLNGYTF.

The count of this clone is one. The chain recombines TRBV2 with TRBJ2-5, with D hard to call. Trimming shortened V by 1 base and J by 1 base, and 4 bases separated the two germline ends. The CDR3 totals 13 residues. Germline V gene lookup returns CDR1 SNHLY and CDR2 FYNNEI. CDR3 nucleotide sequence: TGTGCCAGCAGTGAAGACAGCCAAGAGACCCAGTACTTC. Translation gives CASSEDSQETQYF.

The CDR3 loop reads CASSPRDTWETQYF. The CDR3 nucleotides read TGTGCCAGTAGTCCGCGGGACACTTGGGAGACCCAGTACTTC. The rearrangement links TRBV19 to TRBJ2-5, with D possibly called TRBD1 or TRBD2 (6 bases each). The CDR3 runs to 14 residues. The germline V gene has CDR1 LNHDA and CDR2 SQIVND (reference sequence). V lost 5 bases and J 5 bases, leaving 15 bases between the germline ends.

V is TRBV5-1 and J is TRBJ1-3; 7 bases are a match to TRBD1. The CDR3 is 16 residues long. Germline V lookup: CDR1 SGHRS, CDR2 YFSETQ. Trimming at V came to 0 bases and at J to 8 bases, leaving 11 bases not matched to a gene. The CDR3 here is CASSLAGTAVGDTIYF. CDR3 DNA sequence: TGCGCCAGCAGCTTGGCAGGGACAGCCGTCGGGGACACCATATATTTT.

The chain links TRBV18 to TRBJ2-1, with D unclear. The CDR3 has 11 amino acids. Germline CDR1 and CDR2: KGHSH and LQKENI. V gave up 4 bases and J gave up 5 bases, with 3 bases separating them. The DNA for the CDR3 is TGTGCCAGCTCACTCGACAATGAGCAGTTCTTC. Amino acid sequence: CASSLDNEQFF.